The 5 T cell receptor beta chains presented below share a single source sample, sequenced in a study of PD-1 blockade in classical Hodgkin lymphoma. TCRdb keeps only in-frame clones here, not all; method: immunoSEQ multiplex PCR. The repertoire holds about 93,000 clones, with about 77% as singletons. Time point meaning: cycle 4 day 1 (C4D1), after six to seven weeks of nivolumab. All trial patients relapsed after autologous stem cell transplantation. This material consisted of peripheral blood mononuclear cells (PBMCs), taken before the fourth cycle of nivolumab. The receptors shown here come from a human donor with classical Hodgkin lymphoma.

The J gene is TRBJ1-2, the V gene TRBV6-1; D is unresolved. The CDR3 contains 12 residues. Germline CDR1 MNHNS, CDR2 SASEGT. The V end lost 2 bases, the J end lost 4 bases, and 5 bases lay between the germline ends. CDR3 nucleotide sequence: TGTGCCAGCAGTGAAAATACCTATGGCTACACCTTC. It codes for CASSENTYGYTF.

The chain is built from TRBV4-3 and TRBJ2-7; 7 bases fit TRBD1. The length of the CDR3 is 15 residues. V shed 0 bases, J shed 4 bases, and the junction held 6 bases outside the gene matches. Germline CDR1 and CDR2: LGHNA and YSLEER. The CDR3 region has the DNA TGCGCCAGCAGCCAAGATTGGAGACAGGGTTACGAGCAGTACTTC. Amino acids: CASSQDWRQGYEQYF.

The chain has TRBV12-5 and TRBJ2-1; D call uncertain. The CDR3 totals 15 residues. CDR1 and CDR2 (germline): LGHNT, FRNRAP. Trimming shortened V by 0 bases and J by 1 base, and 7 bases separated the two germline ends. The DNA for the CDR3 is TGTGCTAGTGGTTTGGTGCTAGGGTCCTACAATGAGCAGTTCTTC. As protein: CASGLVLGSYNEQFF.

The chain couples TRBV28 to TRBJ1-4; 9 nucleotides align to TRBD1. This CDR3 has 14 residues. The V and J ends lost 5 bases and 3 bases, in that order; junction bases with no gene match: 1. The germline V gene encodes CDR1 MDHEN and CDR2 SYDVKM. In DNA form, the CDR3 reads TGTGCCAGCAGTGGGACAGGGTCTAATGAAAAACTGTTTTTT. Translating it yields CASSGTGSNEKLFF.

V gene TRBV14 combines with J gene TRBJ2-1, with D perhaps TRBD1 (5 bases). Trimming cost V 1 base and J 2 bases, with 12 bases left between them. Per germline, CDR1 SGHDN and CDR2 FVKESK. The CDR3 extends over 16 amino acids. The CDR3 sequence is CASSQGKGRPYNEQFF. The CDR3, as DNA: TGTGCCAGCAGCCAAGGGAAGGGGCGGCCCTACAATGAGCAGTTCTTC. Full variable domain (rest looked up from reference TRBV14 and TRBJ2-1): EAGVTQFPSHSVIEKGQTVTLRCDPISGHDNLYWYRRVMGKEIKFLLHFVKESKQDESGMPNNRFLAERTGGTYSTLKVQPAELEDSGVYFCASSQGKGRPYNEQFFGPGTRLTVL.